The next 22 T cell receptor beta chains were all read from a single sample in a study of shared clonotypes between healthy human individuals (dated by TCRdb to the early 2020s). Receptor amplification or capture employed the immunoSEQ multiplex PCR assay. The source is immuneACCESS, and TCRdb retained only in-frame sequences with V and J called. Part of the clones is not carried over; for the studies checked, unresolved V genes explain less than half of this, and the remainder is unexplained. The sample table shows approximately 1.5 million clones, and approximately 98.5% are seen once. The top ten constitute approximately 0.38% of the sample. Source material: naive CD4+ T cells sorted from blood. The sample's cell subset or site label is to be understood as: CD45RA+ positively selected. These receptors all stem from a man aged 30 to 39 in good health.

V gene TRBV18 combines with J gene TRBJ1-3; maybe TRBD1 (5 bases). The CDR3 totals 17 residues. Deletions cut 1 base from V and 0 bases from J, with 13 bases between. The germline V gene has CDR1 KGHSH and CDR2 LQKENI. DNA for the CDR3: TGTGCCAGCTCACCACTTCCGGGGCGAAGCTCTGGAAACACCATATATTTT. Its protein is CASSPLPGRSSGNTIYF.

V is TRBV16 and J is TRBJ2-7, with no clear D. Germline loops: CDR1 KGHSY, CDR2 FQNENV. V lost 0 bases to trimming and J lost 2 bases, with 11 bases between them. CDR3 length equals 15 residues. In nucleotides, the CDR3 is TGTGCCAGCAGCCAATCAGGGCAGCGAACCTACGAGCAGTACTTC. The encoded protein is CASSQSGQRTYEQYF. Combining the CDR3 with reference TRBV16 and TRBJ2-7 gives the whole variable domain GEEVAQTPKHLVRGEGQKAKLYCAPIKGHSYVFWYQQVLKNEFKFLISFQNENVFDETGMPKERFSAKCLPNSPCSLEIQATKLEDSAVYFCASSQSGQRTYEQYFGPGTRLTVT.

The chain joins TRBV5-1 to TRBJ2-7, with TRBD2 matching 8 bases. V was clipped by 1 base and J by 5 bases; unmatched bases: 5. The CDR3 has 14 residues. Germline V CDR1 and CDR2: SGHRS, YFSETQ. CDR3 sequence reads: CASSLSVLADEQYF. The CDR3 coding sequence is TGCGCCAGCAGCTTGAGTGTACTAGCGGACGAGCAGTACTTC.

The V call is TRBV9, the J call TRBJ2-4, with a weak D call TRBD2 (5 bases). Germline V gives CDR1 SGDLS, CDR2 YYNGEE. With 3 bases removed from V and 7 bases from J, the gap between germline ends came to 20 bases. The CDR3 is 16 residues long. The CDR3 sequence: CASSESWEPEVNIQYF. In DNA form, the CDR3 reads TGTGCCAGCAGCGAATCTTGGGAGCCAGAGGTTAACATTCAGTACTTC.

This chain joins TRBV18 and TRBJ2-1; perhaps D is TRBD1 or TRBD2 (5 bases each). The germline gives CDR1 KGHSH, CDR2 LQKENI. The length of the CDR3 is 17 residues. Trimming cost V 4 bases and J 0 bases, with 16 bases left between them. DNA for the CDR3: TGTGCCAGCTCACTTCTAAACGGGGCTAGCTCCTACAATGAGCAGTTCTTC. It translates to CASSLLNGASSYNEQFF. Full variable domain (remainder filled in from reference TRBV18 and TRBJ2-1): NAGVMQNPRHLVRRRGQEARLRCSPMKGHSHVYWYRQLPEEGLKFMVYLQKENIIDESGMPKERFSAEFPKEGPSILRIQQVVRGDSAAYFCASSLLNGASSYNEQFFGPGTRLTVL.

The CDR3 sequence is CASSPRTGQGARYEQYF. CDR3 in DNA: TGTGCCAGCTCACCCCGAACGGGGCAGGGGGCCCGCTACGAGCAGTACTTC. The rearrangement uses TRBV18 and TRBJ2-7; TRBD1 agrees at 8 bases. Germline V gene sequence: CDR1 KGHSH, CDR2 LQKENI. The length of the CDR3 is 17 residues. V gave up 3 bases and J gave up 3 bases; unmatched junction bases: 13.

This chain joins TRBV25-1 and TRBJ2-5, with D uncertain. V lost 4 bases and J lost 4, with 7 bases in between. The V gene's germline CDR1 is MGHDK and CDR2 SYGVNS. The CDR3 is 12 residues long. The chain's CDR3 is CASSVLGETQYF. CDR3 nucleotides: TGTGCCAGCAGTGTTTTAGGAGAGACCCAGTACTTC.

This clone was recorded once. DNA for the CDR3: TGTGCCAGCAGCACTCATAGACTAGCGGGAGACAGGAATGAGCAGTTCTTC. Encoded protein: CASSTHRLAGDRNEQFF. The rearrangement joins TRBV9 to TRBJ2-1; 12 bases agree with TRBD2. V lost 4 bases, J lost 7 bases, and 12 bases stayed unmatched. The CDR3 sequence is 17 residues long. Per the germline V gene, CDR1 is SGDLS and CDR2 is YYNGEE.

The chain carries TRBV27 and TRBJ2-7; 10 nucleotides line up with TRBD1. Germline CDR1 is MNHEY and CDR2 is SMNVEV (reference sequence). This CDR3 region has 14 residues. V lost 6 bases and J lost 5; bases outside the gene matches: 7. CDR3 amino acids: CASRKFGQGDEQYF. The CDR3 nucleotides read TGTGCCAGCAGGAAATTCGGACAGGGGGACGAGCAGTACTTC.

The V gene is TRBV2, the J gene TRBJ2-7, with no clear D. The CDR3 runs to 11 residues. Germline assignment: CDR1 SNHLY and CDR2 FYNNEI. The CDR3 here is CAGFSSYEQYF. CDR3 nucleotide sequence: TGTGCGGGGTTTAGCTCCTACGAGCAGTACTTC. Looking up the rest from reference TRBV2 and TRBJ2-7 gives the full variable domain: EPEVTQTPSHQVTQMGQEVILRCVPISNHLYFYWYRQILGQKVEFLVSFYNNEISEKSEIFDDQFSVERPDGSNFTLKIRSTKLEDSAMYFCAGFSSYEQYFGPGTRLTVT.

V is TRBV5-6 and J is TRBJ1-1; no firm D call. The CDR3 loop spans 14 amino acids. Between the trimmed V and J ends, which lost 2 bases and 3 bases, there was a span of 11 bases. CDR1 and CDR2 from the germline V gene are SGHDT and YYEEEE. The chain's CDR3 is CASSFSGRDTEAFF. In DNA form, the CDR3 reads TGTGCCAGCAGCTTCTCCGGGAGGGACACTGAAGCTTTCTTT.

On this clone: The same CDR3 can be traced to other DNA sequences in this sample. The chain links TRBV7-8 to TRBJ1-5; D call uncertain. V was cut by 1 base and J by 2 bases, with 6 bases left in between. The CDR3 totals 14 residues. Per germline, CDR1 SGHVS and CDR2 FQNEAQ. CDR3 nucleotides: TGTGCCAGCAGCTTAGTGCGGGGCAATCAGCCCCAGCATTTT. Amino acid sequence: CASSLVRGNQPQHF.

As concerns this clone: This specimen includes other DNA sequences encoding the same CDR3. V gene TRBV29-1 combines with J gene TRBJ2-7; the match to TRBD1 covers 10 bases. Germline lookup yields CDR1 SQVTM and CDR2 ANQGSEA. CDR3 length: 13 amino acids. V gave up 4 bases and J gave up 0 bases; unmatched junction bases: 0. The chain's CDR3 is CSVGTGGSYEQYF. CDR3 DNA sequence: TGCAGCGTTGGGACAGGGGGCTCCTACGAGCAGTACTTC.

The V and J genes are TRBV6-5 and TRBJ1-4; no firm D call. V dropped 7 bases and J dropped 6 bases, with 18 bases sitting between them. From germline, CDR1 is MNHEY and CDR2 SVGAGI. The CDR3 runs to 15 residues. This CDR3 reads CASTLRGGGYEKLFF. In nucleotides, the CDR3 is TGTGCCAGCACTCTGCGGGGAGGAGGGTATGAAAAACTGTTTTTT.

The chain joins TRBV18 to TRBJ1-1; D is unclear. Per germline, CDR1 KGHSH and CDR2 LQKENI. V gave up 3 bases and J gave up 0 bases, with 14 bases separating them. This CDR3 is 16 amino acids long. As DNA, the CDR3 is TGTGCCAGCTCACCGGGTATGGGGTGGGTGAACACTGAAGCTTTCTTT. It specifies CASSPGMGWVNTEAFF. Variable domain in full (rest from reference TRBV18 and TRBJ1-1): NAGVMQNPRHLVRRRGQEARLRCSPMKGHSHVYWYRQLPEEGLKFMVYLQKENIIDESGMPKERFSAEFPKEGPSILRIQQVVRGDSAAYFCASSPGMGWVNTEAFFGQGTRLTVV.

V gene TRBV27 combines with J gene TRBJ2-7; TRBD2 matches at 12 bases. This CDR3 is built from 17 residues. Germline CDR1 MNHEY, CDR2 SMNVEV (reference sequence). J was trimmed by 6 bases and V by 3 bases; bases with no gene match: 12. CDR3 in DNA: TGTGCCAGCAGTTTTACCCGACTAGCGGGAGTACTTGGCGAGCAGTACTTC. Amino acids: CASSFTRLAGVLGEQYF.

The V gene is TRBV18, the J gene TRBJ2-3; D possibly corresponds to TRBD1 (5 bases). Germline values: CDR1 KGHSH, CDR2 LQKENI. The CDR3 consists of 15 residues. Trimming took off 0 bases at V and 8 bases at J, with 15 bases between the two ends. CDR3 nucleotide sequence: TGTGCCAGCTCACCACCCATCGGAAATAGGGGTACGCAGTATTTT. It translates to CASSPPIGNRGTQYF.

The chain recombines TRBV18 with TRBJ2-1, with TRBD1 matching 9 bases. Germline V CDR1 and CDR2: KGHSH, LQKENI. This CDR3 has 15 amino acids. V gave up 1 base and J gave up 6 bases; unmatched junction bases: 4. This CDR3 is CASSPLGQGFNEQFF. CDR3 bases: TGTGCCAGCTCACCACTTGGACAGGGGTTCAATGAGCAGTTCTTC.

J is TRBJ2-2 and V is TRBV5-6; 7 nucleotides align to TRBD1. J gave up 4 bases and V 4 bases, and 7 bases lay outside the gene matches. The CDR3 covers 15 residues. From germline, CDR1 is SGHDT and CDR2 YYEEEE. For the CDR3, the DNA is TGTGCCAGCAGCCGTCCGACAGGGTCCACCGGGGAGCTGTTTTTT. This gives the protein CASSRPTGSTGELFF.

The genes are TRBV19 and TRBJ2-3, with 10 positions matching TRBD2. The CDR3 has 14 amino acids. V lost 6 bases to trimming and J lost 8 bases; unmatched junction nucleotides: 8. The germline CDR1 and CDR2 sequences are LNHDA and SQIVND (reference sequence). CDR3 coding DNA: TGTGCCAGTAGGCAAGCGGGAGGGCGCGGTACGCAGTATTTT. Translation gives CASRQAGGRGTQYF. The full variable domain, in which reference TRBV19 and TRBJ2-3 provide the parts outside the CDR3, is DGGITQSPKYLFRKEGQNVTLSCEQNLNHDAMYWYRQDPGQGLRLIYYSQIVNDFQKGDIAEGYSVSREKKESFPLTVTSAQKNPTAFYLCASRQAGGRGTQYFGPGTRLTVL.

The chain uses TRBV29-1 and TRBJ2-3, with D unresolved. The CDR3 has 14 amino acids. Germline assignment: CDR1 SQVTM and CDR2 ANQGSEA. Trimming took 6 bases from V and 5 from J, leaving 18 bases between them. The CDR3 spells CSVNDGPLGDTQYF. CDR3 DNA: TGCAGCGTGAATGACGGTCCCCTGGGAGATACGCAGTATTTT.

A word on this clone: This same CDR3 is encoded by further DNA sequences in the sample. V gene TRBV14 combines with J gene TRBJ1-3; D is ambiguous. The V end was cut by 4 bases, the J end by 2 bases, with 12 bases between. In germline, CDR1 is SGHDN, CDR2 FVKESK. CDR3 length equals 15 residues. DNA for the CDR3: TGTGCCAGCAGCCGTAGGACTGGAGCTGGAAACACCATATATTTT. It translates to CASSRRTGAGNTIYF. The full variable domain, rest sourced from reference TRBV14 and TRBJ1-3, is EAGVTQFPSHSVIEKGQTVTLRCDPISGHDNLYWYRRVMGKEIKFLLHFVKESKQDESGMPNNRFLAERTGGTYSTLKVQPAELEDSGVYFCASSRRTGAGNTIYFGEGSWLTVV.